The 23 T cell receptor beta chains in this list originate from one sample, sequenced in a study of T cells in Graves' hyperthyroidism and ophthalmopathy (dated by TCRdb to about 2019). Library preparation used multiplex PCR. Instrument on record: Illumina HiSeq 2000. The TCR beta CDR3 regions were amplified from RNA transcripts. A first-round RT-PCR of the TCR CDR3 used the HTBI primer set with the Qiagen OneStep RT-PCR kit. TCRdb reprocessed the public reads (quality trimming at Q25 with fastp, clone calling with MiXCR) and kept in-frame beta chains. Identical CDR3 proteins give one entry, which carries the most common genes and DNA. The sample table lists 700,000 or so distinct CDR3 sequences, about 16% of them with a count of one. Of the sample, approximately 8.4% is held by the ten largest clones. Sequenced input: blood. Source of these receptors: a young man with Graves' hyperthyroidism.

J is TRBJ1-4 and V is TRBV4-1; no firm D call. CDR3 length: 15 amino acids. With 1 base removed from V and 7 bases from J, the gap between germline ends came to 13 bases. CDR1 is MGHRA, CDR2 YSYEKL, per germline. CDR3 loop: CASSQGRAEGEKLFF. CDR3 bases: TGCGCCAGCAGCCAAGGAAGGGCGGAAGGTGAAAAACTGTTTTTT.

In this sample, this clonotype turned up a few times. The gene calls are TRBV10-3 and TRBJ2-1; 11 bases map to TRBD2. V was pared by 2 bases and J by 5 bases, with 2 bases of the junction left unmatched. This CDR3 contains 15 residues. Germline V gives CDR1 ENHRY, CDR2 SYGVKD. CDR3 sequence: CAISEAGLADNEQFF. The CDR3 coding sequence is TGTGCCATCAGTGAGGCGGGACTAGCGGACAATGAGCAGTTCTTC.

V and J are TRBV12-3 or TRBV12-4 and TRBJ1-2, with D perhaps TRBD1 (6 bases). This CDR3 comprises 15 residues. Trimming shortened V by 6 bases and J by 4 bases, and 18 bases separated the two germline ends. The chain's CDR3 is CASSHNPGGFYGYTF. The CDR3 region has the DNA TGTGCCAGCAGCCATAATCCTGGGGGCTTCTATGGCTACACCTTC.

The gene calls are TRBV7-3 and TRBJ2-1; maybe TRBD1 (5 bases). The CDR3 spans 14 residues. Germline lookup yields CDR1 SGHTA and CDR2 FQGTGA. Trimming removed 4 bases at V and 4 bases at J, with 11 bases between. CDR3 in DNA: TGTGCCAGCAGCTCCCGGGCAGGGTACAATGAGCAGTTCTTC. Its protein is CASSSRAGYNEQFF.

This clonotype was observed many times. The genes are TRBV28 and TRBJ2-7; D might be TRBD2 (6 bases). Germline CDR1 is MDHEN and CDR2 is SYDVKM. Trimming cost V 6 bases and J 6 bases, with 18 bases left between them. The CDR3 is made up of 14 amino acids. The CDR3 here is CASRSPGETREQYF. The CDR3 DNA follows: TGTGCCAGCAGGTCTCCGGGAGAGACGCGCGAGCAGTACTTC.

This clonotype was observed many times. This chain connects TRBV30 to TRBJ2-7; 14 bases fit TRBD2. The ends lost 4 bases at V and 3 bases at J; junction bases unmatched: 5. Looked up from germline, CDR1 is GTSNPN and CDR2 is SVGIG (reference sequence). The CDR3 loop spans 15 amino acids. This chain's CDR3 is CAWTGTSGSLYEQYF. The CDR3, as DNA: TGTGCCTGGACAGGGACTAGCGGGAGTCTCTACGAGCAGTACTTC. Looking up the rest from reference TRBV30 and TRBJ2-7 gives the full variable domain: SQTIHQWPATLVQPVGSPLSLECTVEGTSNPNLYWYRQAAGRGLQLLFYSVGIGQISSEVPQNLSASRPQDRQFILSSKKLLLSDSGFYLCAWTGTSGSLYEQYFGPGTRLTVT.

This clonotype was counted a few times. The rearrangement links TRBV11-2 to TRBJ2-3; a weak D match, TRBD2 (5 bases). Trimming stripped 5 bases from V and 1 base from J, with 19 bases between. This CDR3 has 17 residues. CDR1 and CDR2 (germline): SGHAT, FQNNGV. The CDR3 DNA follows: TGTGCCAGCAGCCATTCCTTTTACGGGAAAGGCACAGATACGCAGTATTTT. Translating gives CASSHSFYGKGTDTQYF.

This clonotype came up a few times. CDR3 DNA sequence: TGCAGCGTTAGGGGGATCCACACCATATATTTT. Amino acid sequence: CSVRGIHTIYF. The V and J genes are TRBV29-1 and TRBJ1-3; TRBD1 might be the D (6 bases). Deletions cut 5 bases from V and 8 bases from J, with 10 bases between. Per the germline V gene, CDR1 is SQVTM and CDR2 is ANQGSEA. CDR3 length equals 11 residues.

This clonotype was counted at least ten times. The chain employs TRBV2 and TRBJ2-7; TRBD1 matches 8 bases. After removal of 8 bases from V and 3 bases from J, the junction contained 12 bases not matched to a gene. Germline V gene sequence: CDR1 SNHLY, CDR2 FYNNEI. This CDR3 is 15 amino acids long. The CDR3 bases are TGTGCCAGCGGGGCTTGGGGACAGGCAATCTACGAGCAGTACTTC. This translates into CASGAWGQAIYEQYF.

The chain joins TRBV3-1 to TRBJ2-1; D is perhaps TRBD2 (6 bases). The germline CDR1 and CDR2 sequences are LGHDT and YNNKEL (reference sequence). V was trimmed by 4 bases and J by 8 bases, leaving 15 bases between them. This CDR3 is built from 14 residues. CDR3 nucleotides: TGTGCCAGCAGCCTGGGACTGGAGCTCTATGAGCAGTTCTTC. Its translation is CASSLGLELYEQFF.

J is TRBJ2-7 and V is TRBV12-3 or TRBV12-4; D may be TRBD1 (6 bases). The CDR3 runs to 14 residues. With 7 bases removed from V and 0 bases from J, the gap between germline ends came to 13 bases. The CDR3 sequence: CASTPGHNSYEQYF. CDR3 DNA sequence: TGTGCCAGCACCCCGGGACACAACTCCTACGAGCAGTACTTC.

The sample holds many counts of this clonotype. This sequence joins TRBV15 and TRBJ1-5; D remains unclear. This CDR3 spans 14 amino acids. The germline gives CDR1 LNHNV, CDR2 YYDKDF (reference sequence). V gave up 1 base and J gave up 2 bases, with 6 bases separating them. CDR3 sequence (DNA): TGTGCCACCAGCAGAGGAACGGGCAATCAGCCCCAGCATTTT. It yields the protein CATSRGTGNQPQHF. The full variable domain, completed using reference TRBV15 and TRBJ1-5, is DAMVIQNPRYQVTQFGKPVTLSCSQTLNHNVMYWYQQKSSQAPKLLFHYYDKDFNNEADTPDNFQSRRPNTSFCFLDIRSPGLGDTAMYLCATSRGTGNQPQHFGDGTRLSIL.

Of note for this clonotype: One end of the junction is discordant with germline, which a read error may explain. The chain uses TRBV27 and TRBJ2-4; the match to TRBD2 covers 7 bases. In germline, CDR1 is MNHEY, CDR2 SMNVEV (reference sequence). This CDR3 region has 14 residues. DNA for the CDR3: TGTGCCAGCAGAGGACTAGGAACCAAAAGCATTCAGTACTTC. This codes for CASRGLGTKSIQYF.

The count of this clonotype is one. The chain carries TRBV19 and TRBJ2-1, with D uncertain. CDR1 is LNHDA and CDR2 is SQIVND in the germline V gene (reference sequence). V was clipped by 8 bases and J by 4 bases, with 9 bases between them. This CDR3 comprises 12 residues. The CDR3 DNA follows: TGTGCCAGTGCCCGGGTATACAATGAGCAGTTCTTC. Its protein is CASARVYNEQFF. The full variable domain, its missing parts supplied by reference TRBV19 and TRBJ2-1, is DGGITQSPKYLFRKEGQNVTLSCEQNLNHDAMYWYRQDPGQGLRLIYYSQIVNDFQKGDIAEGYSVSREKKESFPLTVTSAQKNPTAFYLCASARVYNEQFFGPGTRLTVL.

This clonotype was counted many times. The CDR3 DNA reads as TGTGCCAGCAGCGACCGGACAGGGGAAGCCGCAGTCGAGCAGTACTTC. Amino acids: CASSDRTGEAAVEQYF. The V and J genes are TRBV11-3 and TRBJ2-7, with 9 positions matching TRBD1. With 5 bases clipped from V and 6 bases from J, the junction kept 14 bases outside the gene matches. The germline CDR1 and CDR2 sequences are SGHNT and YENEEA. The CDR3 contains 16 residues.

This clonotype was seen a handful of times. The chain uses TRBV25-1 and TRBJ1-1, with D possibly being TRBD1 (6 bases). The germline V and J ends were trimmed by 1 base and 2 bases, with 11 bases remaining between them. Per germline, CDR1 MGHDK and CDR2 SYGVNS. This CDR3 has 15 amino acids. CDR3 sequence (DNA): TGTGCCAGCAGTGAATCCCCCGGGGGCAACACTGAAGCTTTCTTT. It specifies CASSESPGGNTEAFF.

This clonotype came up many times. The V call is TRBV12-3 or TRBV12-4, the J call TRBJ1-2; D not certain. V dropped 3 bases and J dropped 3 bases, with 17 bases sitting between them. The CDR3 spans 16 residues. CDR3 amino acids: CASSFRLSYGDYGYTF. Here the CDR3 DNA reads TGTGCCAGCAGTTTCAGGCTTAGCTATGGTGACTATGGCTACACCTTC.

This clonotype was picked up many times. The rearrangement uses TRBV27 and TRBJ2-2; possible D gene TRBD1, 6 bases. V was shortened by 5 bases and J by 3 bases, with 13 bases between the two germline ends. The germline gives CDR1 MNHEY, CDR2 SMNVEV (reference sequence). The CDR3 consists of 15 residues. This CDR3 is CASSTTGWDTGELFF. In DNA form, the CDR3 reads TGTGCCAGCAGTACTACAGGGTGGGACACCGGGGAGCTGTTTTTT.

This clonotype has at least ten counts. The rearrangement links TRBV7-8 to TRBJ2-5, with TRBD1 identical over 9 bases. CDR1 is SGHVS, CDR2 FQNEAQ, per germline. J was trimmed by 5 bases and V by 3 bases; bases with no gene match: 4. There are 14 residues in the CDR3. The CDR3 reads CASSFHDRGETQYF. In DNA form, the CDR3 reads TGTGCCAGCAGCTTTCACGACAGGGGGGAGACCCAGTACTTC.

Points on this clonotype: The junction shows a germline mismatch at one end, possibly a read error. V and J are TRBV2 and TRBJ1-6; tentative D call: TRBD1 (6 bases). The V gene's germline CDR1 is SNHLY and CDR2 FYNNEI. CDR3 size: 14 residues. The CDR3: CACMGQGNNLPLHF. CDR3 DNA sequence: TGTGCCTGCATGGGGCAGGGGAATAATTTACCCCTCCACTTT. Combining the CDR3 with reference TRBV2 and TRBJ1-6 gives the whole variable domain EPEVTQTPSHQVTQMGQEVILRCVPISNHLYFYWYRQILGQKVEFLVSFYNNEISEKSEIFDDQFSVERPDGSNFTLKIRSTKLEDSAMYFCACMGQGNNLPLHFGNGTRLTVT.

This clonotype appeared a few times. The V gene is TRBV19, the J gene TRBJ2-1; 9 bases agree with TRBD2. This CDR3 is 16 amino acids long. Germline V gives CDR1 LNHDA, CDR2 SQIVND (reference sequence). Losses at the gene ends were 1 base for V and 5 bases for J; bases not matched to a gene: 6. The CDR3 here is CASSIVGLAGNNEQFF. CDR3 DNA sequence: TGTGCCAGTAGTATAGTAGGGCTAGCGGGAAACAATGAGCAGTTCTTC. Combining the CDR3 with reference TRBV19 and TRBJ2-1 gives the whole variable domain DGGITQSPKYLFRKEGQNVTLSCEQNLNHDAMYWYRQDPGQGLRLIYYSQIVNDFQKGDIAEGYSVSREKKESFPLTVTSAQKNPTAFYLCASSIVGLAGNNEQFFGPGTRLTVL.

This clonotype was detected many times. J is TRBJ2-7 and V is TRBV28, with D perhaps matching TRBD1 (6 bases). CDR1 MDHEN and CDR2 SYDVKM come from the germline V gene. The CDR3 spans 16 residues. V dropped 5 bases and J dropped 0 bases, with 17 bases sitting between them. Here the CDR3 DNA reads TGTGCCAGCAGTGCCACAGGGATTGGAAGCTCCTACGAGCAGTACTTC. It is translated as CASSATGIGSSYEQYF. Complete variable domain (other parts from reference TRBV28 and TRBJ2-7): DVKVTQSSRYLVKRTGEKVFLECVQDMDHENMFWYRQDPGLGLRLIYFSYDVKMKEKGDIPEGYSVSREKKERFSLILESASTNQTSMYLCASSATGIGSSYEQYFGPGTRLTVT.

This clonotype has ten or more counts. This rearrangement joins TRBV20-1 to TRBJ2-1; 8 bases are shared with TRBD2. The CDR3 length is 17 residues. Germline CDR1 is DFQATT and CDR2 is SNEGSKA (reference sequence). After removal of 0 bases from V and 10 bases from J, the junction contained 17 bases not matched to a gene. The CDR3 here is CSARDLSRPGGPLEQFF. The CDR3 nucleotides read TGCAGTGCTAGAGATCTGAGCCGTCCGGGAGGGCCGTTAGAGCAGTTCTTC.